This T cell receptor (beta chain) comes out of a study of blood T cell repertoires in COVID-19. Method: immunoSEQ multiplex PCR; TCRdb's copy keeps in-frame clones and lacks some. The sample carries 200,000 to 300,000 clones, roughly 85% recorded once. The V segment lost 0 bases and the J segment 1 base; nucleotides outside the gene matches: 4. This CDR3 has 17 amino acids. Germline values: CDR1 SGHRS, CDR2 YFSETQ. The sequenced sample was peripheral blood. The chain combines TRBV5-1 with TRBJ2-2, with TRBD1 identical over 9 bases. The source is a man in his forties or fifties with COVID-19, enrolled during active disease. CDR3 protein: CASSLVGGQGNTGELFF. As DNA, the CDR3 is TGCGCCAGCAGCTTGGTAGGGGGACAGGGGAACACCGGGGAGCTGTTTTTT.